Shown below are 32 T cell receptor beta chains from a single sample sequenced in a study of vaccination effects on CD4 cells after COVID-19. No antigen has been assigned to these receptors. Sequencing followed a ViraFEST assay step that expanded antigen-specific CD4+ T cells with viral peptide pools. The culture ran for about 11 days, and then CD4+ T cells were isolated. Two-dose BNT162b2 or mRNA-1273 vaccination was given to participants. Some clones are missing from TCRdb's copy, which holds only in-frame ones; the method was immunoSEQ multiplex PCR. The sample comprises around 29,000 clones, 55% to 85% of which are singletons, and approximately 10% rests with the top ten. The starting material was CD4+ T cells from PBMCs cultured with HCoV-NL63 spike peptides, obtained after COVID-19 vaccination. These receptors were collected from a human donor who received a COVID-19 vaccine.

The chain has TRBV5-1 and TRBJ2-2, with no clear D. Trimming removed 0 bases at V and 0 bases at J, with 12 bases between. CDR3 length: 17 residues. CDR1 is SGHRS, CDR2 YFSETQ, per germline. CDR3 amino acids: CASSLAAISTNTGELFF. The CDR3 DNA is TGCGCCAGCAGCTTGGCCGCTATTAGCACGAACACCGGGGAGCTGTTTTTT.

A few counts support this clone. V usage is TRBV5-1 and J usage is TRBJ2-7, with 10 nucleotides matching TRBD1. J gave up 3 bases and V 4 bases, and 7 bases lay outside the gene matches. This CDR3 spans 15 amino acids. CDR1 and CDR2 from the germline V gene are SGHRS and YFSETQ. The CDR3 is CASSLTGTGVYEQYF. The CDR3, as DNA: TGCGCCAGCAGCCTTACCGGGACAGGGGTCTACGAGCAGTACTTC. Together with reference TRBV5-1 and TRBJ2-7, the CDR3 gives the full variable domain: KAGVTQTPRYLIKTRGQQVTLSCSPISGHRSVSWYQQTPGQGLQFLFEYFSETQRNKGNFPGRFSGRQFSNSRSEMNVSTLELGDSALYLCASSLTGTGVYEQYFGPGTRLTVT.

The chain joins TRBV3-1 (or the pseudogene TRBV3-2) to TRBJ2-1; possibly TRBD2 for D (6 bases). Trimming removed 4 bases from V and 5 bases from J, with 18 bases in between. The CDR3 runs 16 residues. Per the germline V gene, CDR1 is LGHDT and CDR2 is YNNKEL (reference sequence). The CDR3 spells CASSRHEGGTNNEQFF. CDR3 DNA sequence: TGTGCCAGCAGCCGACATGAGGGCGGGACCAACAATGAGCAGTTCTTC.

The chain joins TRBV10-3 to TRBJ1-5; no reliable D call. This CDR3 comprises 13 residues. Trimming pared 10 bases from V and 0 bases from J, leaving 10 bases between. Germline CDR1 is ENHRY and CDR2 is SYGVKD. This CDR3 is CATQTDSNQPQHF. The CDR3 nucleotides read TGTGCCACCCAGACGGATAGCAATCAGCCCCAGCATTTT.

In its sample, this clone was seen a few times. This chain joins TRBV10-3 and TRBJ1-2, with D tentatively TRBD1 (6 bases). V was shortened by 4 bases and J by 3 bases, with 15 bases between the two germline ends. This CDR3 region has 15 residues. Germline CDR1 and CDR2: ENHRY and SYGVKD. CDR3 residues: CAISAEAGGHYGYTF. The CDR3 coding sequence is TGTGCCATCAGTGCTGAGGCGGGGGGCCACTATGGCTACACCTTC.

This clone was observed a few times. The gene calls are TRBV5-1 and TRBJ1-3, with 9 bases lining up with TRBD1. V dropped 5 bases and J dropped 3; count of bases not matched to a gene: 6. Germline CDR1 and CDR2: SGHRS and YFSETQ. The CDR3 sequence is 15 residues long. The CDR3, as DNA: TGCGCCAGCAGTTCGGGACAGGGTTATGGAAACACCATATATTTT. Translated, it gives CASSSGQGYGNTIYF.

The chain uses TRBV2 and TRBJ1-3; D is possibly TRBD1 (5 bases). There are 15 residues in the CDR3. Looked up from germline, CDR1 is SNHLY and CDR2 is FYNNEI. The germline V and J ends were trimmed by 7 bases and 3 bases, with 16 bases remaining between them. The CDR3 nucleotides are TGTGCCAGCAATACCCAGGGTTGGGATGGAAACACCATATATTTT. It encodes CASNTQGWDGNTIYF.

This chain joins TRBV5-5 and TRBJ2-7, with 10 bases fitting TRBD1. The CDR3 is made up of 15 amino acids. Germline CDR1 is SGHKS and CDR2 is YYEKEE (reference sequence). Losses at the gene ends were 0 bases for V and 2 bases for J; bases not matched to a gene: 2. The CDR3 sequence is CASSLVGQGPYEQYF. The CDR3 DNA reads TGTGCCAGCAGCTTGGTGGGACAGGGGCCCTACGAGCAGTACTTC.

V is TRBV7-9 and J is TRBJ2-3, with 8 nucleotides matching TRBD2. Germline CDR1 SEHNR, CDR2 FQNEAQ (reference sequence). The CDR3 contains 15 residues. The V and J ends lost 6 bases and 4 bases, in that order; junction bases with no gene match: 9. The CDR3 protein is CASSFSGAFADTQYF. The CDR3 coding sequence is TGTGCCAGCAGTTTTAGCGGGGCCTTCGCAGATACGCAGTATTTT.

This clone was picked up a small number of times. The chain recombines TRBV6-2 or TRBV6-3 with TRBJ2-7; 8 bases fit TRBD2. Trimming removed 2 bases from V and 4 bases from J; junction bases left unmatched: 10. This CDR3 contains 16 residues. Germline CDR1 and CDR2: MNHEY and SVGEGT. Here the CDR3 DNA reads TGTGCCAGCAGTTACGGGTTTCGGGGGGGACGATACGAGCAGTACTTC. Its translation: CASSYGFRGGRYEQYF.

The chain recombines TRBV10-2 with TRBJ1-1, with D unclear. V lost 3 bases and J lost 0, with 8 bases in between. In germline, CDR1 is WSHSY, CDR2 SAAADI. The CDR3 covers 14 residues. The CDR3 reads CASSDRGLNTEAFF. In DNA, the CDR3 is TGCGCCAGCAGTGATCGCGGGTTGAACACTGAAGCTTTCTTT.

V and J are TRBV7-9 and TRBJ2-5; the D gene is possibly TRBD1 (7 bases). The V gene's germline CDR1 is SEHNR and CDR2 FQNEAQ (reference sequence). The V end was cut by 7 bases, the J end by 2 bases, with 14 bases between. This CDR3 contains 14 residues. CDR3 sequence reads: CASTPSGGQETQYF. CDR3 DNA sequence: TGTGCCAGCACCCCTTCAGGGGGGCAAGAGACCCAGTACTTC.

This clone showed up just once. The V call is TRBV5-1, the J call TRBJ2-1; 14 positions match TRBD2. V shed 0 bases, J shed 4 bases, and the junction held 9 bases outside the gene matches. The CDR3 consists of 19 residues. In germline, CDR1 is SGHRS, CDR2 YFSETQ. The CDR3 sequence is CASSLVVTSGRGVYNEQFF. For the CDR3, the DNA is TGCGCCAGCAGCTTGGTGGTGACTAGCGGGAGGGGGGTATACAATGAGCAGTTCTTC.

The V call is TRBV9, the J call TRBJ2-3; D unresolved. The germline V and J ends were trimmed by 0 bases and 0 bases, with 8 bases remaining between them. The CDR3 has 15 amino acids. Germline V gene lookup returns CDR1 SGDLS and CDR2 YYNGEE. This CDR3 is CASSVGGSSTDTQYF. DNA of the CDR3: TGTGCCAGCAGCGTAGGGGGATCTAGCACAGATACGCAGTATTTT.

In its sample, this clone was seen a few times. The CDR3: CASSLGAGGTQPQHF. The CDR3 DNA reads TGTGCCAGCAGCTTAGGGGCAGGGGGCACTCAGCCCCAGCATTTT. V and J are TRBV7-9 and TRBJ1-5; 8 positions agree with TRBD1. The CDR3 consists of 15 residues. V was clipped by 1 base and J by 6 bases; unmatched bases: 5. Per germline, CDR1 SEHNR and CDR2 FQNEAQ (reference sequence).

For the CDR3, the DNA is TGTGCCAGTAGGGGCACTGGGCAGCCCCAGCATTTT. It specifies CASRGTGQPQHF. The chain is built from TRBV19 and TRBJ1-5, with unresolved D. CDR3 length equals 12 residues. CDR1 is LNHDA, CDR2 SQIVND, per germline (reference sequence). Trimming removed 6 bases at V and 7 bases at J, with 10 bases between.

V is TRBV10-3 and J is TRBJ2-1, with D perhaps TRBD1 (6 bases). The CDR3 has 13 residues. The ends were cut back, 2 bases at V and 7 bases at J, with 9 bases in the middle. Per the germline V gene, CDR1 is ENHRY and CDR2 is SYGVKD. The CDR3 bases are TGTGCCATCAGTGAGCCGACAGGTAATGAGCAGTTCTTC. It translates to CAISEPTGNEQFF.

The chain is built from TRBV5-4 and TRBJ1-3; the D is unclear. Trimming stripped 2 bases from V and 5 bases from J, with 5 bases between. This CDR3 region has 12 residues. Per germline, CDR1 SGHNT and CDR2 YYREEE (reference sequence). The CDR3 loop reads CASSFYRNTIYF. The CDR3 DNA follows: TGTGCCAGCAGCTTTTATAGAAACACCATATATTTT.

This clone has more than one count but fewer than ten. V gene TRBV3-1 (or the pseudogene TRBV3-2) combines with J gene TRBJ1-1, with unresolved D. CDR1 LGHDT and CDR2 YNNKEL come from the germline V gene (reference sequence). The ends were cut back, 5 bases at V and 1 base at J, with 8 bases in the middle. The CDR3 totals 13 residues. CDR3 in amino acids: CASSFGGNTEAFF. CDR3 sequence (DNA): TGTGCCAGCAGCTTTGGTGGGAACACTGAAGCTTTCTTT.

This CDR3 reads CASSLAGLAGSGYQETQYF. The CDR3 region has the DNA TGCGCCAGCAGCTTGGCGGGGCTAGCGGGGTCGGGGTACCAAGAGACCCAGTACTTC. This chain joins TRBV5-1 and TRBJ2-5, with TRBD2 matching 9 bases. The length of the CDR3 is 19 residues. After removal of 0 bases from V and 0 bases from J, the junction contained 12 bases not matched to a gene. Germline CDR1 and CDR2: SGHRS and YFSETQ. The full variable domain, completed using reference TRBV5-1 and TRBJ2-5, is KAGVTQTPRYLIKTRGQQVTLSCSPISGHRSVSWYQQTPGQGLQFLFEYFSETQRNKGNFPGRFSGRQFSNSRSEMNVSTLELGDSALYLCASSLAGLAGSGYQETQYFGPGTRLLVL.

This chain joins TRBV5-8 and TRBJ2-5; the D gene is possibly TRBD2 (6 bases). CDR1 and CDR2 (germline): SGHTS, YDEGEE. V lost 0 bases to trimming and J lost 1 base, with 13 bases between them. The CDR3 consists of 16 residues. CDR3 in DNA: TGTGCCAGCAGCTTGGCAGCGGGTTGGACCCAAGAGACCCAGTACTTC. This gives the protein CASSLAAGWTQETQYF.

The CDR3, as DNA: TGTGCCAGCAGTTTGCAGGGGTTAAGAACTGAAGCTTTCTTT. The encoded protein is CASSLQGLRTEAFF. This chain connects TRBV6-5 to TRBJ1-1, with D possibly TRBD1 on 6 matching bases. The CDR3 is made up of 14 amino acids. The V and J ends lost 4 bases and 5 bases respectively, with 14 bases between them. In germline, CDR1 is MNHEY, CDR2 SVGAGI.

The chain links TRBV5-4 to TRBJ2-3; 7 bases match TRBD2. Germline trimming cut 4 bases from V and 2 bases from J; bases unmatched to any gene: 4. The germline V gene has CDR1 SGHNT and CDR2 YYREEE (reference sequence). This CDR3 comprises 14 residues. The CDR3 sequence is CASSHRDYTDTQYF. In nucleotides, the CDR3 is TGTGCCAGCAGCCACCGGGACTACACAGATACGCAGTATTTT.

DNA of the CDR3: TGTGCCAGCAGTGAAGCGGGGACTAGAAATTCACCCCTCCACTTT. It is translated as CASSEAGTRNSPLHF. The chain is built from TRBV6-1 and TRBJ1-6; maybe TRBD1 (5 bases). V gave up 0 bases and J gave up 7 bases, with 10 bases separating them. Looked up from germline, CDR1 is MNHNS and CDR2 is SASEGT. This CDR3 has 15 residues.

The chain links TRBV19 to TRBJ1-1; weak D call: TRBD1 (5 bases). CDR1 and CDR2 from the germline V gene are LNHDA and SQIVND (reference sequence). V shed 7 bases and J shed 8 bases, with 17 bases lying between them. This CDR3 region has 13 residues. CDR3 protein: CASNNQGTYEAFF. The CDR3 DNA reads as TGTGCCAGTAATAATCAGGGAACCTACGAAGCTTTCTTT.

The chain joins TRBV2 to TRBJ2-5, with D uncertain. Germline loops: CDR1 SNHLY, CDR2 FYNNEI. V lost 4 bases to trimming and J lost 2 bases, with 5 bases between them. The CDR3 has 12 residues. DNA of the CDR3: TGTGCCAGCAGTGTTAAACAAGAGACCCAGTACTTC. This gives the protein CASSVKQETQYF.

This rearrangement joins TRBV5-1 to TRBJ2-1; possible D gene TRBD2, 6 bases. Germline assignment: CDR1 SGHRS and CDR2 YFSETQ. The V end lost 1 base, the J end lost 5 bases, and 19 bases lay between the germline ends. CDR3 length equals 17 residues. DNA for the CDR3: TGCGCCAGCAGCTTGAGGTTGGAGGGTTGGGGAGACAATGAGCAGTTCTTC. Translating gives CASSLRLEGWGDNEQFF.

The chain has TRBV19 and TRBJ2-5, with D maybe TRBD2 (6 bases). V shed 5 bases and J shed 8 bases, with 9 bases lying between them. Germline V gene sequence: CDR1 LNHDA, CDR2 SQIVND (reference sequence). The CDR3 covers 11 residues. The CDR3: CASSWRGTQYF. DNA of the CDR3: TGTGCCAGTAGTTGGAGGGGAACCCAGTACTTC.

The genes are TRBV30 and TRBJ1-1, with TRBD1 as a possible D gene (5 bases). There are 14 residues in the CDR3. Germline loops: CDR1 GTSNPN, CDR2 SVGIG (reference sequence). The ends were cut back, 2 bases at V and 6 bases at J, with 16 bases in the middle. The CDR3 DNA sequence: TGTGCCTGGAGTCCCCCGCCCCGGGGGGCTGAAGCTTTCTTT. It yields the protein CAWSPPPRGAEAFF.

In DNA, the CDR3 is TGTGCCAGCAGTGACTCCATCACCACCGGGGAGCTGTTTTTT. Its protein is CASSDSITTGELFF. V and J are TRBV6-4 and TRBJ2-2; D is ambiguous. V dropped 0 bases and J dropped 4 bases, with 6 bases sitting between them. CDR3 length: 14 residues. Germline loops: CDR1 MRHNA, CDR2 SNTAGT.

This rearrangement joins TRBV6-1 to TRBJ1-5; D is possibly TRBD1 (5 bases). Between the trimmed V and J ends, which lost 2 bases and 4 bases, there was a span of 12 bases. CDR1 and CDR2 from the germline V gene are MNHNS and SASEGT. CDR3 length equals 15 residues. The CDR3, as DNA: TGTGCCAGCAGTGAAATTGCGGCAGGGAATCAGCCCCAGCATTTT. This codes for CASSEIAAGNQPQHF.

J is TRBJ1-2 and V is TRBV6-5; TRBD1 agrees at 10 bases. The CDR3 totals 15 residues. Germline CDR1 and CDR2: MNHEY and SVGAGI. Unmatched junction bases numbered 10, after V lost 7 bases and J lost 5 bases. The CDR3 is CASKIGRQGAYGYTF. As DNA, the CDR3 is TGTGCCAGCAAAATCGGCCGACAGGGGGCATATGGCTACACCTTC.